These 5 T cell receptor beta chains share one sample of origin, sequenced in a study of spatial heterogeneity in lung cancer. Regarding time point: sample taken at primary tumor resection. TCRdb itself ran the 5' RACE reads through MiXCR, one entry per CDR3 protein. The table has roughly 48,000 distinct CDR3 sequences, about 5.8% seen once. The sequences come from PBMCs, collected at surgery. These receptors were obtained from a male donor with early-stage non-small cell lung cancer.

This clonotype occurred many times. The rearrangement links TRBV5-4 to TRBJ2-2; the D gene is possibly TRBD2 (6 bases). Germline V gives CDR1 SGHNT, CDR2 YYREEE (reference sequence). V lost 1 base to trimming and J lost 7 bases, with 17 bases between them. The CDR3 covers 16 residues. The CDR3 region has the DNA TGTGCCAGCAGCTTGCAGGGACCCCGGCGGGGCGGGGAGCTGTTTTTT. This encodes CASSLQGPRRGGELFF.

This clonotype was observed at least ten times. The chain couples TRBV2 to TRBJ1-1; D remains unclear. This CDR3 is 11 amino acids long. V was shortened by 3 bases and J by 4 bases, with 3 bases between the two germline ends. The germline V gene has CDR1 SNHLY and CDR2 FYNNEI. CDR3: CASSEATEAFF. CDR3 DNA sequence: TGTGCCAGCAGTGAGGCCACTGAAGCTTTCTTT.

Many counts were recorded for this clonotype. V gene TRBV14 combines with J gene TRBJ2-5; D assignment may be TRBD1 or TRBD2 (5 bases each). V was shortened by 2 bases and J by 3 bases, with 37 bases between the two germline ends. There are 23 residues in the CDR3. Per the germline V gene, CDR1 is SGHDN and CDR2 is FVKESK. The CDR3 DNA reads as TGTGCCAGCAGCCAATCTCGGAGACATACGAACGGGACCCAAGCCCCCAAGGAAGAGACCCAGTACTTC. It yields the protein CASSQSRRHTNGTQAPKEETQYF.

The chain combines TRBV6-2 or TRBV6-3 with TRBJ2-3; a possible D gene is TRBD1 (5 bases). Germline V CDR1 and CDR2: MNHEY, SVGEGT. This CDR3 is 15 amino acids long. Trimming removed 6 bases at V and 0 bases at J, with 13 bases between. As DNA, the CDR3 is TGTGCCAGCAGGTCTAGTGGGGCTAGCACAGATACGCAGTATTTT. The encoded protein is CASRSSGASTDTQYF.

This clonotype was detected ten times or more. The CDR3 nucleotides read TGTGCCAGCAGTCTAGCGGGAGACGGATACAATGAGCAGTTCTTC. Encoded protein: CASSLAGDGYNEQFF. The V call is TRBV2, the J call TRBJ2-1; 10 nucleotides agree with TRBD2. The junction had 5 bases not matched to a gene; V was cut back by 5 bases and J by 4 bases. From germline, CDR1 is SNHLY and CDR2 FYNNEI. The CDR3 contains 15 residues.